This TCR beta chain was recovered during a study of T cells in Graves' hyperthyroidism and ophthalmopathy. Amplification targeted TCR beta CDR3 regions from RNA transcripts. RT-PCR in the first round (using the HTBI primer set) targeted the TCR CDR3. TCRdb passed the multiplex PCR reads through MiXCR, listing each CDR3 protein once. Of hundreds of thousands of distinct CDR3 sequences in the sample, around a sixth were seen once. In this sample, this clonotype turned up a few times. Deletions cut 0 bases from V and 3 bases from J, with 9 bases between. CDR1 and CDR2 (germline): GTSNPN, SVGIG (reference sequence). This CDR3 contains 14 residues.

This rearrangement joins TRBV30 to TRBJ2-1; D is unresolved. The source is a woman aged 18-29 years with Graves' hyperthyroidism. Sequenced sample: blood. In DNA form, the CDR3 reads TGTGCCTGGAGTGTATCCCGGAGCTACAATGAGCAGTTCTTC. Its protein is CAWSVSRSYNEQFF. The full variable domain, completed using reference TRBV30 and TRBJ2-1, is SQTIHQWPATLVQPVGSPLSLECTVEGTSNPNLYWYRQAAGRGLQLLFYSVGIGQISSEVPQNLSASRPQDRQFILSSKKLLLSDSGFYLCAWSVSRSYNEQFFGPGTRLTVL.